These 27 T cell receptor beta chains share one sample of origin, sequenced in a study of T cell responses to AZD1222 COVID-19 vaccine. The assay was immunoSEQ multiplex PCR, and TCRdb's table has in-frame clones only and misses some. The table shows under 150,000 clones, with about 89% occurring only once. The sample was peripheral blood, taken on day 0 of MenACWY control vaccination. These receptor sequences come from an adult in good health.

The chain recombines TRBV2 with TRBJ1-5; D unresolved. V gave up 6 bases and J gave up 0 bases, with 9 bases separating them. Germline V gives CDR1 SNHLY, CDR2 FYNNEI. The CDR3 is 14 amino acids. The CDR3 region has the DNA TGTGCCAGCAGGGACGGAGATAGCAATCAGCCCCAGCATTTT. Its translation: CASRDGDSNQPQHF. Full variable domain (remainder filled in from reference TRBV2 and TRBJ1-5): EPEVTQTPSHQVTQMGQEVILRCVPISNHLYFYWYRQILGQKVEFLVSFYNNEISEKSEIFDDQFSVERPDGSNFTLKIRSTKLEDSAMYFCASRDGDSNQPQHFGDGTRLSIL.

V gene TRBV30 combines with J gene TRBJ2-2; D is undetermined. Germline loops: CDR1 GTSNPN, CDR2 SVGIG (reference sequence). CDR3 length: 15 residues. The V end was cut by 0 bases, the J end by 1 base, with 9 bases between. CDR3 sequence reads: CAWSVLGLNTGELFF. CDR3 bases: TGTGCCTGGAGTGTACTGGGGTTGAACACCGGGGAGCTGTTTTTT.

The rearrangement uses TRBV7-2 and TRBJ2-7; 8 bases line up with TRBD1. Per the germline V gene, CDR1 is SGHTA and CDR2 is FQGNSA. The CDR3 runs 15 residues. V was pared by 3 bases and J by 2 bases, with 6 bases of the junction left unmatched. The chain's CDR3 is CASSLPLTGAYEQYF. In nucleotides, the CDR3 is TGTGCCAGCAGCTTGCCGTTGACAGGGGCCTACGAGCAGTACTTC.

The genes are TRBV5-1 and TRBJ2-7, with 10 bases that match TRBD1. Germline CDR1 SGHRS, CDR2 YFSETQ. V dropped 2 bases and J dropped 3; count of bases not matched to a gene: 2. The CDR3 totals 14 residues. CDR3 amino acids: CASSFDRGRYEQYF. CDR3 bases: TGCGCCAGCAGCTTCGACAGGGGGCGCTACGAGCAGTACTTC.

Only one count was recorded for this clone. The chain has TRBV7-2 and TRBJ2-2; 8 nucleotides agree with TRBD1. There are 17 residues in the CDR3. Looked up from germline, CDR1 is SGHTA and CDR2 is FQGNSA. Trimming at V came to 5 bases and at J to 0 bases, leaving 8 bases not matched to a gene. CDR3 in DNA: TGTGCCAGCAGCCCCAGGACAGGGAGGACGAACACCGGGGAGCTGTTTTTT. Translated: CASSPRTGRTNTGELFF.

The chain uses TRBV3-1 (or the pseudogene TRBV3-2) and TRBJ2-6, with D hard to call. The CDR3 sequence is 13 residues long. The V gene's germline CDR1 is LGHDT and CDR2 YNNKEL (reference sequence). Trimming removed 4 bases from V and 4 bases from J, with 5 bases in between. The CDR3 is CASSLGGANVLTF. CDR3 in DNA: TGTGCCAGCAGCCTCGGCGGGGCCAACGTCCTGACTTTC.

The sample holds a few counts of this clone. The chain joins TRBV10-3 to TRBJ1-5; TRBD1 matches 10 bases. CDR1 is ENHRY, CDR2 SYGVKD, per germline. The junction had 6 bases not matched to a gene; V was cut back by 5 bases and J by 5 bases. The CDR3 is 15 residues long. The CDR3 loop reads CAISKGTGEDQPQHF. CDR3 bases: TGTGCCATCAGTAAAGGGACAGGGGAGGATCAGCCCCAGCATTTT.

The chain links TRBV4-1 to TRBJ1-6; the D gene is possibly TRBD1 (5 bases). The germline CDR1 and CDR2 sequences are MGHRA and YSYEKL. The CDR3 covers 16 residues. The V end lost 3 bases, the J end lost 10 bases, and 19 bases lay between the germline ends. In nucleotides, the CDR3 is TGCGCCAGCAGCCAGCCCCGGGACGGCCTAGGATCACCCCTCCACTTT. It translates to CASSQPRDGLGSPLHF.

This sequence joins TRBV4-1 and TRBJ2-1, with D perhaps assigned TRBD1 or TRBD2 (5 bases each). The CDR3 has 15 residues. V lost 2 bases and J lost 5, with 13 bases in between. Germline V gene data show CDR1 as MGHRA and CDR2 as YSYEKL. CDR3 amino acids: CASSQPLGRNNEQFF. DNA for the CDR3: TGCGCCAGCAGCCAACCCCTGGGACGCAACAATGAGCAGTTCTTC.

The rearrangement uses TRBV19 and TRBJ2-6; D is perhaps TRBD1 (5 bases). The CDR3 consists of 16 residues. Trimming removed 6 bases from V and 4 bases from J, with 16 bases in between. Germline loops: CDR1 LNHDA, CDR2 SQIVND (reference sequence). CDR3: CASRRKTGTGANVLTF. In DNA form, the CDR3 reads TGTGCCAGTAGACGGAAAACAGGAACCGGGGCCAACGTCCTGACTTTC.

This chain joins TRBV30 and TRBJ1-3; maybe TRBD1 (6 bases). The CDR3 is 14 amino acids. CDR1 and CDR2 (germline): GTSNPN, SVGIG (reference sequence). V shed 5 bases and J shed 0 bases, with 11 bases lying between them. The CDR3 is CAWGGALSGNTIYF. CDR3 nucleotides: TGTGCCTGGGGGGGGGCCCTCTCTGGAAACACCATATATTTT.

The rearrangement uses TRBV6-2 or TRBV6-3 and TRBJ2-5; 13 bases line up with TRBD2. After removal of 6 bases from V and 4 bases from J, the junction contained 2 bases not matched to a gene. Germline lookup yields CDR1 MNHEY and CDR2 SVGEGT. The CDR3 length is 14 residues. CDR3 DNA sequence: TGTGCCAGCAGCCGACTAGCGGGAGGAGAGACCCAGTACTTC. Its translation is CASSRLAGGETQYF.

The CDR3 DNA sequence: TGTGCCAGCAGCCTCCGGGACAGGGGGCTACATACGCAGTATTTT. Translation: CASSLRDRGLHTQYF. The rearrangement joins TRBV7-2 to TRBJ2-3, with 12 bases identical to TRBD1. J gave up 7 bases and V 5 bases, and 7 bases lay outside the gene matches. CDR3 length equals 15 residues. Germline assignment: CDR1 SGHTA and CDR2 FQGNSA.

This chain joins TRBV6-1 and TRBJ2-1; 8 positions agree with TRBD2. CDR3 length equals 17 residues. CDR1 is MNHNS, CDR2 SASEGT, per germline. Trimming took 2 bases from V and 2 from J; bases not matched to a gene: 8. CDR3 sequence (DNA): TGTGCCAGCAGTGAAAGGAGGCTAGCGGGCCCCTACAATGAGCAGTTCTTC. It specifies CASSERRLAGPYNEQFF.

V is TRBV4-1 and J is TRBJ2-2; no clear D. The ends were cut back, 6 bases at V and 6 bases at J, with 11 bases in the middle. The length of the CDR3 is 13 residues. Germline V gives CDR1 MGHRA, CDR2 YSYEKL. CDR3 bases: TGCGCCAGCAGTCTACGTAGCCCCGGGGAGCTGTTTTTT. This translates into CASSLRSPGELFF.

The count of this clone is one. V and J are TRBV3-1 (or the pseudogene TRBV3-2) and TRBJ1-3; D gene unclear. The V gene's germline CDR1 is LGHDT and CDR2 YNNKEL (reference sequence). The V and J ends lost 7 bases and 1 base respectively, with 14 bases between them. This CDR3 has 15 residues. The DNA of the CDR3 is TGTGCCAGCACCCAGATCGGATTGTCTGGAAACACCATATATTTT. It is translated as CASTQIGLSGNTIYF.

V and J are TRBV7-8 and TRBJ2-7; 7 bases line up with TRBD1. Germline-derived CDR1 and CDR2 are SGHVS and FQNEAQ. This CDR3 is built from 16 residues. The trim removed 3 bases at V and 3 bases at J, leaving 11 bases unmatched. In DNA form, the CDR3 reads TGTGCCAGCAGCTTCTCGACAGGGCGAGTGTACTACGAGCAGTACTTC. It specifies CASSFSTGRVYYEQYF. The full variable domain, with the rest looked up from reference TRBV7-8 and TRBJ2-7, is GAGVSQSPRYKVAKRGQDVALRCDPISGHVSLFWYQQALGQGPEFLTYFQNEAQLDKSGLPSDRFFAERPEGSVSTLKIQRTQQEDSAVYLCASSFSTGRVYYEQYFGPGTRLTVT.

This clone appeared a few times. The V and J genes are TRBV12-3 or TRBV12-4 and TRBJ2-1; D remains unclear. CDR3 size: 11 residues. V shed 5 bases and J shed 6 bases, with 5 bases lying between them. The CDR3 loop is CASSLINEQFF. The DNA of the CDR3 is TGTGCCAGCAGTCTAATCAATGAGCAGTTCTTC.

The gene calls are TRBV29-1 and TRBJ2-5, with 10 bases lining up with TRBD1. Germline CDR1 and CDR2: SQVTM and ANQGSEA. V shed 6 bases and J 5 bases; nucleotides not matched to a gene: 6. The CDR3 runs 13 residues. This CDR3 is CSVLTGGTETQYF. Written as DNA, the CDR3 is TGCAGCGTACTGACAGGGGGCACGGAGACCCAGTACTTC.

J is TRBJ2-1 and V is TRBV19; 7 positions agree with TRBD2. V lost 10 bases, J lost 0 bases, and 6 bases stayed unmatched. The V gene's germline CDR1 is LNHDA and CDR2 SQIVND (reference sequence). This CDR3 is 14 amino acids long. The CDR3 reads CATSGGRSYNEQFF. The CDR3 DNA reads TGTGCCACCTCGGGAGGTCGCTCCTACAATGAGCAGTTCTTC.

The chain couples TRBV6-5 to TRBJ1-5, with 7 bases aligning to TRBD1. V shed 7 bases, J shed 3 bases, and the junction held 3 bases outside the gene matches. CDR3 length: 13 residues. Germline V gives CDR1 MNHEY, CDR2 SVGAGI. CDR3 DNA: TGTGCCAGCACACAGGGGTTCAATCAGCCCCAGCATTTT. It specifies CASTQGFNQPQHF.

The rearrangement links TRBV25-1 to TRBJ1-1; D unclear. Germline V gene lookup returns CDR1 MGHDK and CDR2 SYGVNS. Trimming shortened V by 3 bases and J by 1 base, and 9 bases separated the two germline ends. CDR3 size: 14 residues. The CDR3 DNA reads TGTGCCAGCAGTGATCGGGCCGGGAACACTGAAGCTTTCTTT. Encoded protein: CASSDRAGNTEAFF.

The chain links TRBV24-1 to TRBJ2-5, with D tentatively TRBD1 (5 bases). Germline CDR1 reads KGHDR; CDR2 reads SFDVKD. The CDR3 length is 12 residues. The germline V and J ends were trimmed by 7 bases and 4 bases, with 9 bases remaining between them. CDR3 sequence (DNA): TGTGCCACCAGCGTGGGGCTAGAGACCCAGTACTTC. Amino acids: CATSVGLETQYF.

This chain uses TRBV14 with TRBJ2-3; the D call may be TRBD1 or TRBD2 (6 bases each). Germline V CDR1 and CDR2: SGHDN, FVKESK. This CDR3 contains 15 residues. Trimming removed 3 bases from V and 3 bases from J, with 13 bases in between. The CDR3 spells CASSQGPGATDTQYF. The CDR3 coding sequence is TGTGCCAGCAGCCAGGGCCCGGGGGCTACAGATACGCAGTATTTT.

CDR3 amino acids: CAISVNDRGSTGELFF. CDR3 bases: TGTGCCATCAGTGTAAATGACAGGGGTTCCACCGGGGAGCTGTTTTTT. The rearrangement links TRBV10-3 to TRBJ2-2; 8 bases fit TRBD1. The CDR3 contains 16 residues. Germline V gene lookup returns CDR1 ENHRY and CDR2 SYGVKD. V was pared by 4 bases and J by 4 bases, with 8 bases of the junction left unmatched.

This clone was seen a single time. V is TRBV7-6 and J is TRBJ2-5, with D unresolved. The CDR3 has 11 amino acids. Germline V lookup: CDR1 SGHVS, CDR2 FNYEAQ. V gave up 5 bases and J gave up 8 bases, with 9 bases separating them. The CDR3 reads CASSQLNTQYF. In nucleotides, the CDR3 is TGTGCCAGCAGCCAGTTAAATACCCAGTACTTC. Supplemented by reference TRBV7-6 and TRBJ2-5, the full variable domain reads GAGVSQSPRYKVTKRGQDVALRCDPISGHVSLYWYRQALGQGPEFLTYFNYEAQQDKSGLPNDRFSAERPEGSISTLTIQRTEQRDSAMYRCASSQLNTQYFGPGTRLLVL.

The rearrangement uses TRBV14 and TRBJ2-5, with D maybe TRBD1 (5 bases). Looked up from germline, CDR1 is SGHDN and CDR2 is FVKESK. The CDR3 covers 22 residues. Trimming shortened V by 0 bases and J by 5 bases, and 34 bases separated the two germline ends. In nucleotides, the CDR3 is TGTGCCAGCAGCCAAGATACATCAGCCAAGATATCCAGGGCCCTGAGGAGTGAGACCCAGTACTTC. It codes for CASSQDTSAKISRALRSETQYF.